The 2 T cell receptor beta chains reported below all come from one sample, sequenced in a study of blood T cell repertoires in COVID-19. Profiled with immunoSEQ multiplex PCR; TCRdb holds only in-frame clones, not every one. This sample has roughly 380,000 clones, with roughly 86% found just once. Sequenced sample: PBMCs or T cells enriched from blood (not recorded which). These receptors came from a woman aged 30 to 39 who had been exposed to COVID-19.

The gene calls are TRBV18 and TRBJ2-5, with D tentatively TRBD1 (5 bases). There are 17 residues in the CDR3. V was pared by 8 bases and J by 6 bases, with 28 bases between. Germline V gives CDR1 KGHSH, CDR2 LQKENI. CDR3 loop: CASTPGVRGPKDQTQYF. As DNA, the CDR3 is TGTGCCAGCACGCCTGGGGTAAGGGGCCCAAAAGATCAGACCCAGTACTTC.

The chain is built from TRBV18 and TRBJ1-6; 7 bases map to TRBD1. CDR3 length: 15 amino acids. CDR1 and CDR2 (germline): KGHSH, LQKENI. Germline trimming cut 3 bases from V and 5 bases from J; bases unmatched to any gene: 4. CDR3 loop: CASSPVGTDNSPLHF. DNA of the CDR3: TGTGCCAGCTCACCCGTCGGGACAGATAATTCACCCCTCCACTTT.